The source of this T cell receptor (beta chain) is a study of cytomegalovirus exposure and HLA in healthy donors. Turning to the study itself: About 79 million unique TCRs from HLA-typed donors were held in an early data release. Whole-study findings and limits: It was confirmed in vitro that a few of the CMV-associated chains were specific for CMV antigens.

PCR amplification relied on 60 Vbeta primers (plus 13 Jbeta primers). This table comes from immunoSEQ multiplex PCR, and its TCRdb copy is limited to in-frame clones, with some not included. Across 40,000 to 50,000 clones, the top ten clones capture roughly 1% of the sample. V lost 10 bases, J lost 6 bases, and 11 bases stayed unmatched. The CDR3 consists of 14 residues. Germline V gene data show CDR1 as MGHDK and CDR2 as SYGVNS. Of note for this clone: The target antigen is unknown.

The sequenced sample consisted of PBMCs. The chain carries TRBV25-1 and TRBJ2-7; 11 bases agree with TRBD2. The receptor's source is a woman in her 40s in good health and CMV-seronegative. CDR3 nucleotide sequence: TGTGCCACCCAGCAACGCGGGACTAGCGGCGAGCAGTACTTC. Amino acid sequence: CATQQRGTSGEQYF.